One T cell receptor (beta chain) is described in this entry. The antigen remains undetermined. TCRdb ran MiXCR on the 5' RACE reads and lists one entry per CDR3 protein. The repertoire holds fewer than 450,000 distinct CDR3 sequences, roughly a sixth seen once, with 1% in the top ten. The record originates from a study of CD8 T cells in ankylosing spondylitis. Study-level findings and limits: Several highly homologous variants formed a TCR beta motif that appeared characteristic of ankylosing spondylitis blood.

This TCR was sampled from a male donor with ankylosing spondylitis. Material: blood, either unsorted or a sorted T cell fraction (not recorded which).

The CDR3 nucleotides are TGCAGTGCGAGGGAGGACCTATACAATGAGCAGTTCTTC. Translating it yields CSAREDLYNEQFF. The chain recombines TRBV20-1 with TRBJ2-1; tentatively, D is TRBD2 (6 bases). Germline V gene lookup returns CDR1 DFQATT and CDR2 SNEGSKA (reference sequence). The CDR3 length is 13 residues. Trimming removed 6 bases from V and 4 bases from J, with 13 bases in between.